This is a list of T cell receptor beta chains from one sample in a study of blood T cell repertoires in COVID-19. Using immunoSEQ multiplex PCR, the repertoire was profiled, and TCRdb retains in-frame clones only, with some absent. The table records 60,000 to 65,000 clones, around 85% of them present only once. Sequenced material: peripheral blood. Source of these receptors: a woman aged 80 or older with active or convalescent COVID-19. The CDR3 runs from the conserved cysteine through the conserved F or W. A D gene is named only where the DNA matches it firmly. Only part of the rows carry a size: once, few, many, or a class if the clone is expanded.

clone size	V gene	J gene	D gene	CDR3 protein	CDR3 DNA
-	TRBV6-6	TRBJ2-3	-	CASSYSGAADTQYF	TGTGCCAGCAGTTACTCGGGGGCCGCAGATACGCAGTATTTT
few	TRBV19	TRBJ1-5	-	CASSMRGNNQPQHF	TGTGCCAGTAGTATGAGAGGGAACAATCAGCCCCAGCATTTT
-	TRBV29-1	TRBJ1-2	-	CSVVSRTENYGYTF	TGCAGCGTTGTATCCCGAACGGAGAACTATGGCTACACCTTC
-	TRBV9	TRBJ2-5	-	CASSPRRRGQQETQYF	TGTGCCAGCAGCCCCAGGCGGAGGGGGCAACAAGAGACCCAGTACTTC
-	TRBV3-1/TRBV3-2	TRBJ2-2	-	CASSQGVRRGTGELFF	TGTGCCAGCAGCCAAGGGGTGAGAAGGGGCACCGGGGAGCTGTTTTTT
-	TRBV6-6	TRBJ1-1	-	CASSYPGVNTEAFF	TGTGCCAGCAGTTACCCGGGAGTAAACACTGAAGCTTTCTTT
few	TRBV27	TRBJ1-1	TRBD1	CASSIMGQGDTEAFF	TGTGCCAGCAGTATAATGGGACAGGGCGACACTGAAGCTTTCTTT
-	TRBV11-3	TRBJ2-3	-	CASSAGVGGSTDTQYF	TGTGCCAGCAGCGCCGGGGTCGGGGGAAGCACAGATACGCAGTATTTT
-	TRBV18	TRBJ2-5	-	CASSPAGVQETQYF	TGTGCCAGCTCACCAGCAGGGGTCCAAGAGACCCAGTACTTC
-	TRBV5-1	TRBJ2-1	TRBD2	CASSSRTSGDNEQFF	TGCGCCAGCAGCTCCCGGACTAGCGGGGACAATGAGCAGTTCTTC
-	TRBV7-9	TRBJ2-1	TRBD2	CASKQTSGGDEQFF	TGTGCCAGCAAGCAGACCAGCGGGGGGGATGAGCAGTTCTTC
-	TRBV27	TRBJ2-2	-	CASSPYTGELFF	TGTGCCAGCAGTCCTTACACCGGGGAGCTGTTTTTT
once	TRBV19	TRBJ1-2	-	CASSTTGSSNHGYTF	TGTGCCAGTAGTACCACCGGGTCCTCAAACCATGGCTACACCTTC
-	TRBV7-8	TRBJ2-7	-	CASSLRGGSYEQYF	TGTGCCAGCAGCTTAAGAGGGGGCTCCTACGAGCAGTACTTC
-	TRBV19	TRBJ2-1	-	CASRGSTYNEQFF	TGTGCCAGTAGGGGCAGCACCTACAATGAGCAGTTCTTC
-	TRBV12-2	TRBJ1-2	-	CASRSRTRDGYTF	TGTGCAAGTCGCTCACGAACTCGGGATGGCTACACCTTC
few	TRBV6-1	TRBJ1-2	-	CASSEARGYGYTF	TGTGCCAGCAGTGAAGCGCGGGGGTATGGCTACACCTTC
-	TRBV4-2	TRBJ2-1	-	CASSQDVGAYNEQFF	TGTGCCAGCAGCCAAGATGTGGGAGCCTACAATGAGCAGTTCTTC
-	TRBV18	TRBJ1-5	TRBD1	CASSPGTGVGQPQHF	TGTGCCAGCTCACCAGGAACAGGGGTTGGACAGCCCCAGCATTTT
-	TRBV19	TRBJ1-2	TRBD1	CASSLTGDYGYTF	TGTGCCAGTAGCTTAACAGGGGACTATGGCTACACCTTC